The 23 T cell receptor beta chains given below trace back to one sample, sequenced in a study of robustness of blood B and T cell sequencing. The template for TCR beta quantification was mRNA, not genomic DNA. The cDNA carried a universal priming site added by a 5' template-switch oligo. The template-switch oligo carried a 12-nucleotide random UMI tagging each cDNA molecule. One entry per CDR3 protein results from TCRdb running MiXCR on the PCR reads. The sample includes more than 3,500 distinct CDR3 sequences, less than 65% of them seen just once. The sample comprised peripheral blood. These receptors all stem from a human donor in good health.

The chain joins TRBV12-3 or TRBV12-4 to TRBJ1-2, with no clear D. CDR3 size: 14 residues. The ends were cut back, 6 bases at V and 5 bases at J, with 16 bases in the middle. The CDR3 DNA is TGTGCCAGCAGACGTATTGAGACAAGATATGGCTACACCTTC. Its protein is CASRRIETRYGYTF.

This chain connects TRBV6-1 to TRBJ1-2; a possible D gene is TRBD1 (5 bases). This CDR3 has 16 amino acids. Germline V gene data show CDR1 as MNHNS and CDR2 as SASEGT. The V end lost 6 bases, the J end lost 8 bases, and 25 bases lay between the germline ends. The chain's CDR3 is CASRSDSGRIMGGYTF. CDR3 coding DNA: TGTGCCAGCAGATCTGACAGCGGAAGAATAATGGGGGGCTACACCTTC.

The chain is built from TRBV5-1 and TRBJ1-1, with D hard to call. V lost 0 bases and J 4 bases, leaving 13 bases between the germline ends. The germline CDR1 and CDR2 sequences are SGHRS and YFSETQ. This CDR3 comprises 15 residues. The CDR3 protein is CASSLEVGFLTEAFF. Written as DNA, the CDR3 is TGCGCCAGCAGCTTGGAGGTGGGGTTCCTCACTGAAGCTTTCTTT.

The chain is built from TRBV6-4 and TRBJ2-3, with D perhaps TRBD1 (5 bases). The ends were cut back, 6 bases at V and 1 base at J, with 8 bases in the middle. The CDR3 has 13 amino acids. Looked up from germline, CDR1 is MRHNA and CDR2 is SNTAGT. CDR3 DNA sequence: TGTGCCAGCAGAGACAGCGGCACAGATACGCAGTATTTT. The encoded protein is CASRDSGTDTQYF.

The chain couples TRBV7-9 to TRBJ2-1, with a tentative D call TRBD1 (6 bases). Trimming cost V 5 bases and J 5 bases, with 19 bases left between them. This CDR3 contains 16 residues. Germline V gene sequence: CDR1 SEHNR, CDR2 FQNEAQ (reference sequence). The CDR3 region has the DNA TGTGCCAGCAGCGCACTCTCCCCCGGACAGAACAATGAGCAGTTCTTC. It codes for CASSALSPGQNNEQFF.

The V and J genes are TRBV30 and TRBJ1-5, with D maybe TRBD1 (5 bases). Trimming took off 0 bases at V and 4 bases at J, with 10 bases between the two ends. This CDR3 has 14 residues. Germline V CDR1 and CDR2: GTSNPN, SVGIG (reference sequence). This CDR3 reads CAWSVAGGNQPQHF. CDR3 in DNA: TGTGCCTGGAGTGTAGCGGGGGGGAATCAGCCCCAGCATTTT. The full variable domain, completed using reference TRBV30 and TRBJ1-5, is SQTIHQWPATLVQPVGSPLSLECTVEGTSNPNLYWYRQAAGRGLQLLFYSVGIGQISSEVPQNLSASRPQDRQFILSSKKLLLSDSGFYLCAWSVAGGNQPQHFGDGTRLSIL.

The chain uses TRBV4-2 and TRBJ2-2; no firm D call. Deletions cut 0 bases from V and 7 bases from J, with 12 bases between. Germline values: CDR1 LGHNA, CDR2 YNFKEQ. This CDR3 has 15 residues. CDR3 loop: CASSQDVRSGGELFF. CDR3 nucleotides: TGTGCCAGCAGCCAAGATGTACGCTCGGGCGGGGAGCTGTTTTTT.

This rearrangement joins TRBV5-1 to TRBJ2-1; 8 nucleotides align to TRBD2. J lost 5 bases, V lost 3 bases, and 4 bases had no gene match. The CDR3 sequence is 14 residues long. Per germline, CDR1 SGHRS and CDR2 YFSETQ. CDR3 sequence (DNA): TGCGCCAGCAGCTGGACTAGCCACAACAATGAGCAGTTCTTC. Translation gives CASSWTSHNNEQFF.

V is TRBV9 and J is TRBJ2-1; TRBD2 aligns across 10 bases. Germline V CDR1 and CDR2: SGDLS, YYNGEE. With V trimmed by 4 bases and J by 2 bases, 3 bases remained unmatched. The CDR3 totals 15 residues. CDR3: CASSRSGGAYNEQFF. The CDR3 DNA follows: TGTGCCAGCAGCCGGAGCGGGGGGGCCTACAATGAGCAGTTCTTC.

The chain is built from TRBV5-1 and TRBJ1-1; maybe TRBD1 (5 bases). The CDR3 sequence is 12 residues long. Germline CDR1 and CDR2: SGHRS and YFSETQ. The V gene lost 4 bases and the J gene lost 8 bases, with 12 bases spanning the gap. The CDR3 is CASSPGGVEAFF. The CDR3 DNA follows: TGCGCCAGCAGCCCCGGGGGGGTGGAAGCTTTCTTT.

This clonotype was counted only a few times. Here the CDR3 reads CASSSDRGAHNEQFF. CDR3 DNA: TGTGCCAGCAGCTCAGACAGGGGGGCCCACAATGAGCAGTTCTTC. This sequence joins TRBV7-7 and TRBJ2-1, with 9 bases that match TRBD1. Trimming cost V 4 bases and J 5 bases; bases outside gene matches: 6. Per the germline V gene, CDR1 is SSHAT and CDR2 is FNYEAQ (reference sequence). There are 15 residues in the CDR3.

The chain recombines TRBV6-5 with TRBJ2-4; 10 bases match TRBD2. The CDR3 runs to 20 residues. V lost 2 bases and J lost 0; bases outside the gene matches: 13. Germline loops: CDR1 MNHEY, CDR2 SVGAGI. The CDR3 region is CASSYRFVSGGPQAKNIQYF. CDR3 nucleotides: TGTGCCAGCAGTTACCGCTTCGTTAGCGGGGGGCCCCAAGCCAAAAACATTCAGTACTTC.

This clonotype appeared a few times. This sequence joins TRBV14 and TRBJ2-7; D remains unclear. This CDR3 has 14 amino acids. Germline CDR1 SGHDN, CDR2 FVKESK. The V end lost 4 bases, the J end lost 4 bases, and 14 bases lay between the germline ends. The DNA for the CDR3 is TGTGCCAGCAGCCTTGACGGGTTCGTATACGAGCAGTACTTC. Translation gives CASSLDGFVYEQYF.

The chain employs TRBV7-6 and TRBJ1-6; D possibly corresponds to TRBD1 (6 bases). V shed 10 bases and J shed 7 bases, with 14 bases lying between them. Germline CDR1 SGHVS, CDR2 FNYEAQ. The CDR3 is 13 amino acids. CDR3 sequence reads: CATSGGGNSPLHF. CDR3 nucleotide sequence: TGTGCCACGTCGGGGGGCGGAAATTCACCCCTCCACTTT.

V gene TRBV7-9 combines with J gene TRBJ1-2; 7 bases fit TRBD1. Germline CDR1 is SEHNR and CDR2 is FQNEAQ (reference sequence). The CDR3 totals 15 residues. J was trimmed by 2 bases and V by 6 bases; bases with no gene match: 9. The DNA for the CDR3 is TGTGCCAGCAGTTCGGGACAGAAGGCGAACTATGGCTACACCTTC. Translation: CASSSGQKANYGYTF.

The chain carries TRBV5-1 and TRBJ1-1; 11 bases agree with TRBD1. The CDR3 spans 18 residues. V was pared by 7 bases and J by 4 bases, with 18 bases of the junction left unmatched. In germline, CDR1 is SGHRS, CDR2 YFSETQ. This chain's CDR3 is CASGTGTGGTIRGTEAFF. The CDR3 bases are TGCGCCAGCGGGACTGGGACAGGGGGTACCATTCGGGGCACTGAAGCTTTCTTT.

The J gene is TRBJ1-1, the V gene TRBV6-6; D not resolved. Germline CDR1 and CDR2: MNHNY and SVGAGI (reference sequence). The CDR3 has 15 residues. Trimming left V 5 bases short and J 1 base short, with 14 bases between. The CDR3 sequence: CASSAFWAGNTEAFF. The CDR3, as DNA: TGTGCCAGCAGTGCCTTCTGGGCGGGGAACACTGAAGCTTTCTTT.

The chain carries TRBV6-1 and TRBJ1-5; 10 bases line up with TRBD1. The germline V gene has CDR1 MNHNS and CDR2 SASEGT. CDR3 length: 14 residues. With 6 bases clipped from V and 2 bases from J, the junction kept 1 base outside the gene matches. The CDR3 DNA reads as TGTGCCAGCAGCGGGACAGGGGGCAATCAGCCCCAGCATTTT. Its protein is CASSGTGGNQPQHF.

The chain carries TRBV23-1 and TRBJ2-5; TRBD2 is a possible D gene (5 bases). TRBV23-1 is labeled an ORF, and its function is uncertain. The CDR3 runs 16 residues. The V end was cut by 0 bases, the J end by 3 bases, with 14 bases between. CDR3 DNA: TGCGCCAGCAGTCAATCCTCGGGGTTTAGGGAAGAGACCCAGTACTTC. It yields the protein CASSQSSGFREETQYF.

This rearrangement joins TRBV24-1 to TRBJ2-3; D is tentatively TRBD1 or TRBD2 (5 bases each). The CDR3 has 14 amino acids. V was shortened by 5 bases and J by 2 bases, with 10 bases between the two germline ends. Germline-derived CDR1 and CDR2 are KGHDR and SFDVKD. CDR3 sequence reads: CATSGQRHTDTQYF. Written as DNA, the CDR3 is TGTGCCACCAGTGGACAGCGGCACACAGATACGCAGTATTTT.

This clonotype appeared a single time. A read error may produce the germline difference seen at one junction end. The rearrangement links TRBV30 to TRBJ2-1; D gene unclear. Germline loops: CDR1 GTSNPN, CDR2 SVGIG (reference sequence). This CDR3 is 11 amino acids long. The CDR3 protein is CARSPHNEQFF. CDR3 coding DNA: TGTGCCCGGAGTCCCCACAATGAGCAGTTCTTC. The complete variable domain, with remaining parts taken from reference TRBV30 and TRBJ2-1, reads SQTIHQWPATLVQPVGSPLSLECTVEGTSNPNLYWYRQAAGRGLQLLFYSVGIGQISSEVPQNLSASRPQDRQFILSSKKLLLSDSGFYLCARSPHNEQFFGPGTRLTVL.

The CDR3 DNA is TGTGCCAGCAGCGTCGCCCCGGTGAATGAGCAGTTCTTC. Translating it yields CASSVAPVNEQFF. The J gene is TRBJ2-1, the V gene TRBV9, with D uncertain. From germline, CDR1 is SGDLS and CDR2 YYNGEE. With 2 bases removed from V and 7 bases from J, the gap between germline ends came to 10 bases. The length of the CDR3 is 13 residues.

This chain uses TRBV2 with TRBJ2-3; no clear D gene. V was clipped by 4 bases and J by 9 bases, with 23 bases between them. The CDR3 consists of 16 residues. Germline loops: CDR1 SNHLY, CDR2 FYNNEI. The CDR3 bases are TGTGCCAGCAGTGCAACCCAAGACCCAGCCAGTAGCACGCAGTATTTT. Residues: CASSATQDPASSTQYF.